This T cell receptor (beta chain) appears in the sequencing data of a study of control samples from healthy donors and cancer patients. Trimming removed 0 bases at V and 0 bases at J, with 18 bases between. This CDR3 is 18 amino acids long. CDR1 is GTSNPN and CDR2 is SVGIG in the germline V gene (reference sequence). TCRdb's table, derived via immunoSEQ multiplex PCR, lists solely in-frame clones and lacks some. The sample includes about 68,000 clones, about 83% of them seen just once. The V and J genes are TRBV30 and TRBJ1-3; D is possibly TRBD1 (5 bases). This TCR came from a man between 60 and 75 years old in good health. The sample taken for sequencing was blood. CDR3 residues: CAWSVTSPGQGSGNTIYF. DNA of the CDR3: TGTGCCTGGAGTGTGACCTCCCCAGGACAAGGCTCTGGAAACACCATATATTTT.